Listed here are 10 T cell receptor beta chains from one sample, sequenced in a study of T cell changes during pregnancy in multiple sclerosis (dated by TCRdb to between 2018 and 2021). The protocol used for the library was the immunoSEQ multiplex PCR assay. TCRdb mirrors the immuneACCESS table, restricted to in-frame sequences. Some clones are absent from its copies; in checked studies, under half trace to an unresolved V gene, and the reason for the others is unknown. Across this sample there are approximately 50,000 clones, with roughly 94% seen only once. Around 0.31% of the sample lies in the top ten. Sequencing was performed on CD4+ T cells from peripheral blood mononuclear cells, taken in the third trimester of pregnancy. Receptors were obtained from a female donor with multiple sclerosis, enrolled in a pregnancy study.

V usage is TRBV10-3 and J usage is TRBJ2-7, with D possibly being TRBD1 (5 bases). The CDR3 is 13 amino acids. Trimming shortened V by 5 bases and J by 2 bases, and 10 bases separated the two germline ends. Germline-derived CDR1 and CDR2 are ENHRY and SYGVKD. CDR3: CAISSGAPYEQYF. The CDR3 bases are TGTGCCATCAGTTCTGGGGCCCCCTACGAGCAGTACTTC.

The gene calls are TRBV6-1 and TRBJ2-1; perhaps TRBD2 as D (5 bases). CDR3 length equals 14 residues. Trimming took 1 base from V and 8 from J, leaving 12 bases between them. Germline V gene lookup returns CDR1 MNHNS and CDR2 SASEGT. CDR3 sequence reads: CASSEEWTSHEQFF. CDR3 bases: TGTGCCAGCAGTGAAGAATGGACTTCCCATGAGCAGTTCTTC.

The chain carries TRBV27 and TRBJ2-2, with TRBD1 matching over 7 bases. Germline lookup yields CDR1 MNHEY and CDR2 SMNVEV (reference sequence). With V trimmed by 6 bases and J by 0 bases, 4 bases remained unmatched. CDR3 length: 15 residues. Written as DNA, the CDR3 is TGTGCCAGCAGCCGGACAGGTTCGAACACCGGGGAGCTGTTTTTT. Translation gives CASSRTGSNTGELFF.

DNA for the CDR3: TGTGCCGCTGGACTCGCGGCAGCTGAAGCTTTCTTT. It yields the protein CAAGLAAAEAFF. The rearrangement links TRBV10-3 to TRBJ1-1, with D hard to call. Germline CDR1 and CDR2: ENHRY and SYGVKD. The CDR3 totals 12 residues. V lost 11 bases and J 6 bases, leaving 16 bases between the germline ends.

The chain has TRBV5-6 and TRBJ2-7, with 11 bases that match TRBD2. CDR3 length: 17 residues. J gave up 4 bases and V 0 bases, and 9 bases lay outside the gene matches. The germline gives CDR1 SGHDT, CDR2 YYEEEE. DNA for the CDR3: TGTGCCAGCAGCTTGGGTATGACTAGCGGGAAAAAGTACGAGCAGTACTTC. Translation: CASSLGMTSGKKYEQYF.

This chain joins TRBV6-5 and TRBJ1-5; 9 bases agree with TRBD1. Per germline, CDR1 MNHEY and CDR2 SVGAGI. Trimming removed 6 bases from V and 0 bases from J; junction bases left unmatched: 3. This CDR3 comprises 15 residues. The CDR3 is CASRRTGDSNQPQHF. The CDR3 DNA sequence: TGTGCCAGCAGGAGGACAGGGGATAGCAATCAGCCCCAGCATTTT.

The J gene is TRBJ1-1, the V gene TRBV2; D remains unclear. Germline lookup yields CDR1 SNHLY and CDR2 FYNNEI. The CDR3 is 11 amino acids. Deletions cut 2 bases from V and 11 bases from J, with 9 bases between. This chain's CDR3 is CASSERFGAFF. CDR3 nucleotide sequence: TGTGCCAGCAGTGAAAGGTTCGGGGCTTTCTTT.

This clone showed up just once. The chain joins TRBV7-2 to TRBJ1-2; D may be TRBD1 (5 bases). CDR1 is SGHTA, CDR2 FQGNSA, per germline. The CDR3 totals 14 residues. V lost 4 bases and J lost 4, with 13 bases in between. The CDR3: CASSSGGRGYGYTF. The CDR3 DNA is TGTGCCAGCAGCTCGGGGGGGAGGGGCTATGGCTACACCTTC.

The CDR3 spells CASKRDTYYEQYF. In DNA form, the CDR3 reads TGCGCCAGCAAGCGGGACACCTACTACGAGCAGTACTTC. The chain carries TRBV5-1 and TRBJ2-7, with D possibly TRBD2 on 7 matching bases. The CDR3 sequence is 13 residues long. The germline CDR1 and CDR2 sequences are SGHRS and YFSETQ. V was clipped by 6 bases and J by 3 bases, with 13 bases between them.

This clone came up once. This CDR3 is also generated by other DNA sequences in the sample. The CDR3 DNA is TGTGCCAGCAGCAAGGCGCGGAGGGATGCCAATCAGCCCCAGCATTTT. Protein sequence: CASSKARRDANQPQHF. This chain uses TRBV21-1 with TRBJ1-5. TRBV21-1 is a pseudogene. The CDR3 runs to 16 residues.